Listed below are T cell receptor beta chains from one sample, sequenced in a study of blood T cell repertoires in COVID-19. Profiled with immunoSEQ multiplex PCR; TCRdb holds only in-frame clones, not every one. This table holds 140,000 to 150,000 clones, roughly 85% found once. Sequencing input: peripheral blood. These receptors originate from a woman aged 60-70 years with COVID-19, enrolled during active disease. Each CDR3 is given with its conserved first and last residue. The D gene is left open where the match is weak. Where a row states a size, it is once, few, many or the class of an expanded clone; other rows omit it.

CASSLGRDRQAFF,TGTGCCAGCAGCTTAGGCCGCGACAGACAAGCTTTCTTT,NA,few,TRBJ1-1,TRBV11-2
CASSLEAGEQYF,TGTGCCAGCAGCTTAGAAGCGGGGGAGCAGTACTTC,TRBD2,NA,TRBJ2-7,TRBV7-8
CASSSGTGFYEQYF,TGTGCCAGCAGTTCAGGGACAGGGTTCTACGAGCAGTACTTC,TRBD1,NA,TRBJ2-7,TRBV27
CAWSVMNPSSGNTIYF,TGTGCCTGGAGTGTCATGAATCCGAGCTCTGGAAACACCATATATTTT,NA,NA,TRBJ1-3,TRBV30
CASSLGQPQETQYF,TGTGCCAGCAGTTTGGGGCAGCCCCAAGAGACCCAGTACTTC,NA,NA,TRBJ2-5,TRBV28
CASSYRLSSGNTIYF,TGTGCCAGCAGTTACCGCCTTAGCTCTGGAAACACCATATATTTT,NA,NA,TRBJ1-3,TRBV6-6
CASSPQRGDYNEQFF,TGTGCCAGCAGCCCCCAGCGGGGGGACTACAATGAGCAGTTCTTC,TRBD2,NA,TRBJ2-1,TRBV5-4
CASSYNLQGYSYTF,TGTGCCAGCAGCTACAACCTACAGGGGTATAGCTACACCTTC,TRBD1,NA,TRBJ1-2,TRBV13
CASLGPLSGTEAFF,TGTGCCAGCCTTGGACCGCTCAGCGGCACTGAAGCTTTCTTT,NA,NA,TRBJ1-1,TRBV2
CASSWARLADNTGELFF,TGTGCCAGCAGCTGGGCGAGGCTAGCGGATAACACCGGGGAGCTGTTTTTT,TRBD2,once,TRBJ2-2,TRBV3-1/TRBV3-2
CASSQEWRLVEAFF,TGCGCCAGCAGCCAAGAATGGCGGTTAGTGGAAGCTTTCTTT,NA,once,TRBJ1-1,TRBV4-1
CASSQGGQGSEAFF,TGTGCCAGCAGCCAAGGCGGACAGGGGTCTGAAGCTTTCTTT,TRBD1,NA,TRBJ1-1,TRBV14
CASSRSGTGEGEAFF,TGTGCCAGCAGCCGTTCCGGGACAGGGGAGGGTGAAGCTTTCTTT,TRBD1,NA,TRBJ1-1,TRBV6-5
CASSLGVTSGGEDTQYF,TGTGCCAGCAGCTTAGGTGTGACTAGCGGGGGGGAGGATACGCAGTATTTT,TRBD2,NA,TRBJ2-3,TRBV7-8
CASSIQGMWPGGANVLTF,TGTGCCAGTAGTATCCAGGGGATGTGGCCCGGAGGGGCCAACGTCCTGACTTTC,NA,NA,TRBJ2-6,TRBV19
CASSLDRSERGPTDTQYF,TGTGCCAGCAGCTTAGATAGGAGCGAGCGGGGACCCACAGATACGCAGTATTTT,TRBD2,NA,TRBJ2-3,TRBV11-3
CASARASGGTDTQYF,TGTGCCAGCGCAAGAGCTAGCGGGGGCACAGATACGCAGTATTTT,TRBD2,NA,TRBJ2-3,TRBV25-1
CASSPRQGTTYEQYF,TGTGCCAGCTCACCAAGACAGGGGACAACCTACGAGCAGTACTTC,TRBD1,NA,TRBJ2-7,TRBV18
CASSPTTTGGDDEQYF,TGCGCCAGCAGCCCCACAACGACAGGGGGCGACGACGAGCAGTACTTC,TRBD1,NA,TRBJ2-7,TRBV5-1
CATSRDLAGGYNEQFF,TGTGCCACCAGCAGAGATCTAGCGGGGGGCTACAATGAGCAGTTCTTC,TRBD2,NA,TRBJ2-1,TRBV15
CASSPRISGYTF,TGTGCCAGCAGCCCGCGTATTTCTGGCTACACCTTC,NA,NA,TRBJ1-2,TRBV7-9
CASRDGGFSYEQYF,TGTGCCAGCAGAGACGGGGGATTCTCCTACGAGCAGTACTTC,NA,NA,TRBJ2-7,TRBV6-5
CASSLRLAGDGDEQFF,TGTGCCAGCAGTCTGCGACTAGCGGGGGACGGAGATGAGCAGTTCTTC,TRBD2,NA,TRBJ2-1,TRBV5-4
CASSAPGLAGGQREQFF,TGTGCCAGCAGCGCGCCGGGACTAGCGGGGGGGCAGCGTGAGCAGTTCTTC,TRBD2,NA,TRBJ2-1,TRBV9
CASSLSIPGQLNQPQHF,TGTGCCAGCAGTTTATCAATTCCGGGACAGCTCAATCAGCCCCAGCATTTT,TRBD1,NA,TRBJ1-5,TRBV28
CASSPGLAGYTGELFF,TGTGCCAGCAGTCCGGGACTAGCGGGATACACCGGGGAGCTGTTTTTT,TRBD2,NA,TRBJ2-2,TRBV2
CAISDEFSGGAYEQFF,TGTGCCATCAGTGATGAGTTCAGCGGGGGGGCATATGAGCAGTTCTTC,TRBD2,few,TRBJ2-1,TRBV10-3
CASSLARAGAGNTEAFF,TGCGCCAGCAGCTTGGCCCGAGCAGGGGCGGGGAACACTGAAGCTTTCTTT,NA,NA,TRBJ1-1,TRBV5-1
CASSSWGGQPQHF,TGTGCCAGCAGTTCCTGGGGGGGTCAGCCCCAGCATTTT,NA,NA,TRBJ1-5,TRBV6-2/TRBV6-3
CAIRGESGNTIYF,TGTGCCATCCGGGGAGAAAGTGGAAACACCATATATTTT,NA,NA,TRBJ1-3,TRBV10-3
CASSESDRGNSPLHF,TGCGCCAGCAGTGAGTCGGACAGGGGTAATTCACCCCTCCACTTT,TRBD1,NA,TRBJ1-6,TRBV10-1
CASSVFGGEQYF,TGTGCCAGCAGTGTATTCGGAGGGGAGCAGTACTTC,NA,NA,TRBJ2-7,TRBV2
CASSLGRGGAQPQHF,TGTGCCAGCAGCTTAGGTAGGGGGGGGGCCCAGCCCCAGCATTTT,NA,NA,TRBJ1-5,TRBV7-2
CASSSNREGNEKLFF,TGTGCCAGCAGCTCCAACAGGGAGGGAAATGAAAAACTGTTTTTT,NA,NA,TRBJ1-4,TRBV7-9
CASSQETTNTGELFF,TGTGCCAGCAGCCAAGAGACAACGAACACCGGGGAGCTGTTTTTT,NA,NA,TRBJ2-2,TRBV4-2
CASSKSGGNQPQHF,TGTGCCAGCAGTAAGTCAGGGGGTAATCAGCCCCAGCATTTT,TRBD1,NA,TRBJ1-5,TRBV6-5